Listed here are 27 T cell receptor beta chains from one sample, sequenced in a study of T cells after yellow fever vaccination. TCRdb re-analysed the 5' RACE reads in MiXCR, keeping a single row per CDR3 protein. The sample includes around 590,000 distinct CDR3 sequences, roughly 12% of them seen just once. The material sequenced was PBMCs, taken on the day of the yellow fever booster vaccination. The receptors were gathered from a man aged 25 to 45 who received the YFV17D yellow fever vaccine.

This chain uses TRBV4-2 with TRBJ2-7; D is ambiguous. V lost 7 bases, J lost 11 bases, and 15 bases lay in between. From germline, CDR1 is LGHNA and CDR2 YNFKEQ. CDR3 length: 11 residues. Here the CDR3 reads CASTPGFLKYF. In nucleotides, the CDR3 is TGTGCCAGCACCCCCGGGTTTTTAAAGTACTTC.

This chain connects TRBV5-1 to TRBJ2-3; TRBD2 might be the D (5 bases). Germline loops: CDR1 SGHRS, CDR2 YFSETQ. The CDR3 consists of 11 residues. Trimming removed 7 bases at V and 8 bases at J, with 11 bases between. The CDR3 spells CASSTGITQYF. The CDR3 DNA is TGCGCCAGCTCCACGGGGATTACGCAGTATTTT. The whole variable domain, remainder taken from reference TRBV5-1 and TRBJ2-3, is KAGVTQTPRYLIKTRGQQVTLSCSPISGHRSVSWYQQTPGQGLQFLFEYFSETQRNKGNFPGRFSGRQFSNSRSEMNVSTLELGDSALYLCASSTGITQYFGPGTRLTVL.

The chain recombines TRBV24-1 with TRBJ2-6; D not certain. Looked up from germline, CDR1 is KGHDR and CDR2 is SFDVKD. The CDR3 length is 20 residues. Trimming cost V 1 base and J 0 bases, with 18 bases left between them. CDR3 sequence: CATSDLNSGVESSGANVLTF. In DNA form, the CDR3 reads TGTGCCACCAGTGATTTAAATTCTGGTGTCGAAAGCTCTGGGGCCAACGTCCTGACTTTC.

CDR3 coding DNA: TGTGCCAGCAGTCCCCGGGGCCTCTACTCCTACGAGCAGTACTTC. It translates to CASSPRGLYSYEQYF. V is TRBV27 and J is TRBJ2-7; D is tentatively TRBD1 or TRBD2 (5 bases each). The germline V and J ends were trimmed by 5 bases and 0 bases, with 14 bases remaining between them. From germline, CDR1 is MNHEY and CDR2 SMNVEV (reference sequence). The CDR3 length is 15 residues.

V gene TRBV7-8 combines with J gene TRBJ2-1; TRBD2 agrees at 10 bases. V shed 0 bases, J shed 12 bases, and the junction held 11 bases outside the gene matches. The CDR3 contains 16 residues. CDR1 is SGHVS and CDR2 is FQNEAQ in the germline V gene. CDR3 region: CASSLALRASGSGQFF. For the CDR3, the DNA is TGTGCCAGCAGCTTAGCGCTAAGGGCTAGCGGGAGCGGGCAGTTCTTC.

This clonotype was detected only once. V and J are TRBV5-4 and TRBJ2-3; 16 bases align to TRBD2. There are 15 residues in the CDR3. Looked up from germline, CDR1 is SGHNT and CDR2 is YYREEE (reference sequence). V was pared by 5 bases and J by 8 bases, with 5 bases of the junction left unmatched. The CDR3 region is CASRMGLAGGTTQYF. The DNA for the CDR3 is TGTGCCAGCAGAATGGGACTAGCGGGAGGGACTACGCAGTATTTT. The variable domain in full, with the rest retrieved from reference TRBV5-4 and TRBJ2-3, is ETGVTQSPTHLIKTRGQQVTLRCSSQSGHNTVSWYQQALGQGPQFIFQYYREEENGRGNFPPRFSGLQFPNYSSELNVNALELDDSALYLCASRMGLAGGTTQYFGPGTRLTVL.

J is TRBJ2-5 and V is TRBV20-1; TRBD2 aligns across 12 bases. From germline, CDR1 is DFQATT and CDR2 SNEGSKA (reference sequence). The V segment lost 0 bases and the J segment 2 bases; nucleotides outside the gene matches: 4. The CDR3 runs to 16 residues. CDR3 in DNA: TGCAGTGCTAGAGATTCTGGACTAGCGGGACAAGAGACCCAGTACTTC. Amino acid sequence: CSARDSGLAGQETQYF.

This clonotype appeared a few times. This chain's CDR3 is CASSPQLTSSRSYF. The CDR3 DNA follows: TGTGCCAGCAGTCCCCAACTGACTAGCTCCCGCAGTTATTTT. V is TRBV28 and J is TRBJ2-3, with TRBD2 matching over 7 bases. The CDR3 consists of 14 residues. Germline-derived CDR1 and CDR2 are MDHEN and SYDVKM. J was trimmed by 15 bases and V by 5 bases; bases with no gene match: 17.

The V gene is TRBV5-1, the J gene TRBJ1-2; TRBD1 agrees at 8 bases. Germline-derived CDR1 and CDR2 are SGHRS and YFSETQ. After removal of 0 bases from V and 7 bases from J, the junction contained 2 bases not matched to a gene. The CDR3 loop spans 13 amino acids. The CDR3 DNA sequence: TGCGCCAGCAGCTTGGAGGGGACAGGTGGCTACACCTTC. Its protein is CASSLEGTGGYTF.

The V call is TRBV4-3, the J call TRBJ2-7, with D uncertain. There are 16 residues in the CDR3. Trimming removed 1 base at V and 6 bases at J, with 19 bases between. Per germline, CDR1 LGHNA and CDR2 YSLEER. Here the CDR3 reads CASSQGPAGQRGEQYF. The CDR3 nucleotides are TGCGCCAGCAGCCAAGGTCCCGCTGGTCAAAGAGGCGAGCAGTACTTC.

The V gene is TRBV11-1, the J gene TRBJ1-2; 10 bases map to TRBD1. This CDR3 comprises 18 residues. Germline CDR1 SGHAT, CDR2 FQDESV (reference sequence). The trim removed 5 bases at V and 7 bases at J, leaving 19 bases unmatched. The chain's CDR3 is CASSIETGTGVKWSGYTF. CDR3 DNA: TGTGCCAGCAGCATCGAAACCGGGACAGGGGTAAAGTGGAGTGGCTACACCTTC. The variable domain in full, completed from reference TRBV11-1 and TRBJ1-2, reads EAEVAQSPRYKITEKSQAVAFWCDPISGHATLYWYRQILGQGPELLVQFQDESVVDDSQLPKDRFSAERLKGVDSTLKIQPAELGDSAMYLCASSIETGTGVKWSGYTFGSGTRLTVV.

This clonotype appeared a few times. The rearrangement uses TRBV2 and TRBJ1-4, with D unclear. This CDR3 comprises 13 residues. V was cut by 9 bases and J by 2 bases, with 10 bases left in between. Germline CDR1 and CDR2: SNHLY and FYNNEI. The CDR3 region is CASERSTNEKLFF. The CDR3 DNA follows: TGTGCCAGTGAACGGTCGACTAATGAAAAACTGTTTTTT.

This clonotype turned up a few times. The J gene is TRBJ2-1, the V gene TRBV6-1; 11 bases are shared with TRBD2. Germline CDR1 MNHNS, CDR2 SASEGT. This CDR3 spans 15 amino acids. J was trimmed by 5 bases and V by 6 bases; bases with no gene match: 6. The CDR3 protein is CASRSSGRNHNEQFF. For the CDR3, the DNA is TGTGCCAGCAGGTCTAGCGGGAGGAACCACAATGAGCAGTTCTTC.

The V gene is TRBV20-1, the J gene TRBJ1-2, with no clear D. V lost 2 bases and J 6 bases, leaving 10 bases between the germline ends. Germline V gene data show CDR1 as DFQATT and CDR2 as SNEGSKA (reference sequence). The CDR3 runs to 12 residues. The CDR3 loop is CSARPAADGYTF. In DNA, the CDR3 is TGCAGTGCTAGACCCGCGGCAGATGGCTACACCTTC.

V gene TRBV20-1 combines with J gene TRBJ2-1; TRBD2 might be the D (6 bases). Germline CDR1 is DFQATT and CDR2 is SNEGSKA (reference sequence). The V gene lost 1 base and the J gene lost 8 bases, with 24 bases spanning the gap. CDR3 length: 17 amino acids. Written as DNA, the CDR3 is TGCAGTGCTAGAGGTCCTCGTCTGGATCCGGGAGAGCATGAGCAGTTCTTC. It encodes CSARGPRLDPGEHEQFF.

This clonotype was picked up many times. The gene calls are TRBV7-2 and TRBJ2-7; 7 bases agree with TRBD1. Trimming took 3 bases from V and 0 from J; bases not matched to a gene: 11. Germline CDR1 SGHTA, CDR2 FQGNSA. This CDR3 comprises 17 residues. Here the CDR3 DNA reads TGTGCCAGCAGCTTTGAGACCGGGACAGTGAACTCCTACGAGCAGTACTTC. Translating gives CASSFETGTVNSYEQYF.

In this sample, this clonotype turned up many times. The chain recombines TRBV20-1 with TRBJ2-3; D is ambiguous. V lost 3 bases and J 2 bases, leaving 0 bases between the germline ends. Germline V gene lookup returns CDR1 DFQATT and CDR2 SNEGSKA (reference sequence). CDR3 length equals 10 residues. The CDR3 loop is CSASTDTQYF. DNA for the CDR3: TGCAGTGCTAGCACAGATACGCAGTATTTT.

This clonotype was observed once. This chain uses TRBV5-1 with TRBJ2-7; 10 bases line up with TRBD1. Trimming at V came to 2 bases and at J to 5 bases, leaving 4 bases not matched to a gene. The CDR3 is 14 residues long. CDR1 SGHRS and CDR2 YFSETQ come from the germline V gene. The DNA for the CDR3 is TGCGCCAGCAGCTTTTGGGACAGGGGCGACGAGCAGTACTTC. This codes for CASSFWDRGDEQYF. Full variable domain (rest looked up from reference TRBV5-1 and TRBJ2-7): KAGVTQTPRYLIKTRGQQVTLSCSPISGHRSVSWYQQTPGQGLQFLFEYFSETQRNKGNFPGRFSGRQFSNSRSEMNVSTLELGDSALYLCASSFWDRGDEQYFGPGTRLTVT.

The J gene is TRBJ2-5, the V gene TRBV14; D is unresolved. Germline CDR1 SGHDN, CDR2 FVKESK. CDR3 length equals 13 residues. Deletions cut 5 bases from V and 5 bases from J, with 12 bases between. The CDR3 sequence is CASSFRVVETQYF. DNA of the CDR3: TGTGCCAGCAGCTTTAGGGTTGTCGAGACCCAGTACTTC. Full variable domain (missing parts from reference TRBV14 and TRBJ2-5): EAGVTQFPSHSVIEKGQTVTLRCDPISGHDNLYWYRRVMGKEIKFLLHFVKESKQDESGMPNNRFLAERTGGTYSTLKVQPAELEDSGVYFCASSFRVVETQYFGPGTRLLVL.

The chain uses TRBV19 and TRBJ2-7, with a weak D call TRBD1 (5 bases). This CDR3 is 15 amino acids long. The V end was cut by 4 bases, the J end by 2 bases, with 15 bases between. CDR1 LNHDA and CDR2 SQIVND come from the germline V gene (reference sequence). The CDR3 is CASSKAWGRTYEQYF. The CDR3 DNA is TGTGCCAGTAGTAAAGCCTGGGGCAGAACCTACGAGCAGTACTTC.

This clonotype came up a few times. The V and J genes are TRBV4-1 and TRBJ2-5; 12 bases map to TRBD2. Germline lookup yields CDR1 MGHRA and CDR2 YSYEKL. J gave up 9 bases and V 1 base, and 3 bases lay outside the gene matches. The CDR3 is 14 amino acids. CDR3 region: CASSQGTSGRSQYF. As DNA, the CDR3 is TGCGCCAGCAGCCAAGGAACTAGCGGGAGGTCCCAGTACTTC.

A few counts support this clonotype. The chain combines TRBV20-1 with TRBJ1-5; the D is unclear. V was cut by 5 bases and J by 2 bases, with 13 bases left in between. Germline V gene data show CDR1 as DFQATT and CDR2 as SNEGSKA (reference sequence). This CDR3 has 14 amino acids. The CDR3 bases are TGCAGTGCTGCCGACCCTCGGGGCAATCAGCCCCAGCATTTT. This encodes CSAADPRGNQPQHF.

The table lists this clonotype with many counts. The V call is TRBV6-2 or TRBV6-3, the J call TRBJ2-1; TRBD2 matches 8 bases. Germline CDR1 MNHEY, CDR2 SVGEGT. The CDR3 spans 15 residues. The V and J ends lost 5 bases and 1 base, in that order; junction bases with no gene match: 4. The CDR3 here is CASSRTSSSYNEQFF. Written as DNA, the CDR3 is TGTGCCAGCAGTCGGACTAGCAGTTCCTACAATGAGCAGTTCTTC.

The chain couples TRBV18 to TRBJ1-1; D not certain. V was shortened by 6 bases and J by 4 bases, with 12 bases between the two germline ends. Per the germline V gene, CDR1 is KGHSH and CDR2 is LQKENI. The CDR3 sequence is 13 residues long. CDR3 coding DNA: TGTGCCAGCTCCTACAAGGAGGGCACTGAAGCTTTCTTT. Translated: CASSYKEGTEAFF.

The chain carries TRBV4-3 and TRBJ2-3; D may be TRBD1 (5 bases). The V end was cut by 3 bases, the J end by 0 bases, with 10 bases between. This CDR3 is built from 15 residues. The V gene's germline CDR1 is LGHNA and CDR2 YSLEER. The chain's CDR3 is CASSQSTESTDTQYF. CDR3 DNA: TGCGCCAGCAGCCAGTCGACAGAGAGCACAGATACGCAGTATTTT.

This clonotype came up a few times. Germline and junction disagree at one end, which may indicate a read error. This chain connects TRBV4-2 to TRBJ2-2; tentative D call: TRBD1 (5 bases). The germline V gene has CDR1 LGHNA and CDR2 YNFKEQ. The CDR3 runs 16 residues. The CDR3 region has the DNA TGTGCCAGCAGTAGAAGACGGGCGGACAACAGCGGGGAGCTGTTTTTT. It yields the protein CASSRRRADNSGELFF.

This chain connects TRBV19 to TRBJ1-2; D may be TRBD1 (6 bases). The CDR3 totals 14 residues. Germline loops: CDR1 LNHDA, CDR2 SQIVND (reference sequence). V shed 5 bases and J shed 2 bases, with 12 bases lying between them. This CDR3 reads CASSPPQGNYGYTF. CDR3 nucleotides: TGTGCCAGTAGTCCTCCCCAGGGGAACTATGGCTACACCTTC. Combining the CDR3 with reference TRBV19 and TRBJ1-2 gives the whole variable domain DGGITQSPKYLFRKEGQNVTLSCEQNLNHDAMYWYRQDPGQGLRLIYYSQIVNDFQKGDIAEGYSVSREKKESFPLTVTSAQKNPTAFYLCASSPPQGNYGYTFGSGTRLTVV.